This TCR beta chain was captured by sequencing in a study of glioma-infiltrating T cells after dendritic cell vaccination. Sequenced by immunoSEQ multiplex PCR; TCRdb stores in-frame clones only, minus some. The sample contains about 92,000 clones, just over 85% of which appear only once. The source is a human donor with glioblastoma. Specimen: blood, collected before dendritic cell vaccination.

The CDR3 protein is CASSDREGQPQHF. CDR3 coding DNA: TGTGCCAGCAGCGACAGGGAAGGTCAGCCCCAGCATTTT. The J gene is TRBJ1-5, the V gene TRBV9; tentatively, D is TRBD1 (6 bases). Germline V CDR1 and CDR2: SGDLS, YYNGEE. The CDR3 totals 13 residues. Trimming removed 3 bases at V and 6 bases at J, with 10 bases between.